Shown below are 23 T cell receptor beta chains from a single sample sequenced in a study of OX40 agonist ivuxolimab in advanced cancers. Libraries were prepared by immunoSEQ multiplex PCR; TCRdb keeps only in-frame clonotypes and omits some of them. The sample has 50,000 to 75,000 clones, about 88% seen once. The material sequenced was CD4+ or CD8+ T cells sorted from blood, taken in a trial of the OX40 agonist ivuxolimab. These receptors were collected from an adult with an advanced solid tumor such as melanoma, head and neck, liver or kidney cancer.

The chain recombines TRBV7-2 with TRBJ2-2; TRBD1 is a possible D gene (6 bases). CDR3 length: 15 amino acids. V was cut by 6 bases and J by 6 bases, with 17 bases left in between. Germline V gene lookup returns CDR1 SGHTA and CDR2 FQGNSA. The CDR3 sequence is CASRTGHQMAGELFF. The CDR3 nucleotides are TGTGCCAGCAGGACGGGACATCAAATGGCCGGGGAGCTGTTTTTT.

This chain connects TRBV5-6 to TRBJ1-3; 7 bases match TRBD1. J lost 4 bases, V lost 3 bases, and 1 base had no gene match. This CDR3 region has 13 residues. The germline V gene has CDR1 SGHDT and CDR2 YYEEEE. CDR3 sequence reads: CASSWGQGNTIYF. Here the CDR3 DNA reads TGTGCCAGCAGCTGGGGACAGGGAAACACCATATATTTT.

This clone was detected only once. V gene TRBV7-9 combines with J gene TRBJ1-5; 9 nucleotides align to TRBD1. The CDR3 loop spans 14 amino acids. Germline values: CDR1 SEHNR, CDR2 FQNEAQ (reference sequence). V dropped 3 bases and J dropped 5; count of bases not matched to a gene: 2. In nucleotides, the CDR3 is TGTGCCAGCAGCTTGGGACAGGGAGATCAGCCCCAGCATTTT. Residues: CASSLGQGDQPQHF. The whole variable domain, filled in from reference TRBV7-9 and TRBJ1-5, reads DTGVSQNPRHKITKRGQNVTFRCDPISEHNRLYWYRQTLGQGPEFLTYFQNEAQLEKSRLLSDRFSAERPKGSFSTLEIQRTEQGDSAMYLCASSLGQGDQPQHFGDGTRLSIL.

This chain's CDR3 is CASSFEGGLGAEAFF. The CDR3 coding sequence is TGCGCCAGCAGCTTCGAGGGGGGTTTGGGTGCGGAAGCTTTCTTT. The chain links TRBV5-1 to TRBJ1-1; tentative D call: TRBD1 (6 bases). The CDR3 runs 15 residues. Trimming shortened V by 2 bases and J by 8 bases, and 19 bases separated the two germline ends. Germline-derived CDR1 and CDR2 are SGHRS and YFSETQ.

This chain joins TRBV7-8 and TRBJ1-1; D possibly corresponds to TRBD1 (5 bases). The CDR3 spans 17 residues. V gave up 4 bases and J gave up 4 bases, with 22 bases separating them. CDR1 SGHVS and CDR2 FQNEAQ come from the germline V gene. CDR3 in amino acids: CASSSSRTSRGPTEAFF. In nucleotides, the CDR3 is TGTGCCAGCAGCTCCAGCCGAACCTCTCGGGGACCCACTGAAGCTTTCTTT.

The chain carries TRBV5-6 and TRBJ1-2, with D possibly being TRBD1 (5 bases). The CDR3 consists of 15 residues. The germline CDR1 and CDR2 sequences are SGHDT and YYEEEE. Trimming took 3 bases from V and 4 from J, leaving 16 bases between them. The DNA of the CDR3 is TGTGCCAGCAGCTCCTTGGGATCCGGGGGCTATGGCTACACCTTC. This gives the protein CASSSLGSGGYGYTF.

The CDR3 DNA is TGTGCCAGCAGCTTTGTATTTCTAGCGGGGATTTGTAAAGAGACCCAGTACTTC. Its translation: CASSFVFLAGICKETQYF. This rearrangement joins TRBV21-1 to TRBJ2-5; the table's D gene call, TRBD2, was not cross checked with the DNA. TRBV21-1 constitutes a pseudogene. This CDR3 spans 18 amino acids.

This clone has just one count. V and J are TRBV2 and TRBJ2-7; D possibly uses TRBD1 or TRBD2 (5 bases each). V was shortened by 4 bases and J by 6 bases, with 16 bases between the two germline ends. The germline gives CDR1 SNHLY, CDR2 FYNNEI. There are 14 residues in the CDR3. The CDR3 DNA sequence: TGTGCCAGCAGTGGGACATGGGCGAGGGTCGAGCAGTACTTC. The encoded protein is CASSGTWARVEQYF.

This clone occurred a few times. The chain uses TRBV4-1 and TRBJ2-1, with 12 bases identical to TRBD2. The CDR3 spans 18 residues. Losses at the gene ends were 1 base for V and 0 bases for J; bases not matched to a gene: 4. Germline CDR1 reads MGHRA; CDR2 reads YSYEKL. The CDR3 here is CASSQGTSGVLSYNEQFF. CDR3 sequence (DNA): TGCGCCAGCAGCCAAGGGACTAGCGGGGTCCTCTCCTACAATGAGCAGTTCTTC.

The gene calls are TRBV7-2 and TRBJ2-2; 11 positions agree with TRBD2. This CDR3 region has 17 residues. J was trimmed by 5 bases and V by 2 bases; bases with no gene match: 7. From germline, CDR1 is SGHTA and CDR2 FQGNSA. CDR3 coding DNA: TGTGCCAGCAGCTTACGGAGACTAGCGGGGAGTACCGGGGAGCTGTTTTTT. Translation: CASSLRRLAGSTGELFF.

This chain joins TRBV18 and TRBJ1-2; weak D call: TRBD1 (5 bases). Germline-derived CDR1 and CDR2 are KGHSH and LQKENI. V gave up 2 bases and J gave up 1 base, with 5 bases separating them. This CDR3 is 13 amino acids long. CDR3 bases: TGTGCCAGCTCACCAGGGGGTAACTATGGCTACACCTTC. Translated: CASSPGGNYGYTF.

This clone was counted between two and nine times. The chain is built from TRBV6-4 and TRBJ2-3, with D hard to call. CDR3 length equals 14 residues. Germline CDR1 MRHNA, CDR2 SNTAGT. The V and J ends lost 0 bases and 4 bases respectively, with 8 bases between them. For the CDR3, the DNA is TGTGCCAGCAGTGACTCCGCCCGGGCAGATACGCAGTATTTT. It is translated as CASSDSARADTQYF.

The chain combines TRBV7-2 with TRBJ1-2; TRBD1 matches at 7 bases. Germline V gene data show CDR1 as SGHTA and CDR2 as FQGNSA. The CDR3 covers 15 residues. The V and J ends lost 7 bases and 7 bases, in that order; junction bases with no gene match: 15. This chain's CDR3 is CASNLLDSSGGGYTF. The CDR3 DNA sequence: TGTGCCAGCAACCTACTTGACTCATCAGGGGGTGGCTACACCTTC.

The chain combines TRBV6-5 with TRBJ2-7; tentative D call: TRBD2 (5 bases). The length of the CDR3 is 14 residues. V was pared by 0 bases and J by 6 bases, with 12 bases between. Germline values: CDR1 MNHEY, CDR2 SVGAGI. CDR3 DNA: TGTGCCAGCAGTTACTCTTCGTCTAGCAGCGAGCAGTACTTC. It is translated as CASSYSSSSSEQYF.

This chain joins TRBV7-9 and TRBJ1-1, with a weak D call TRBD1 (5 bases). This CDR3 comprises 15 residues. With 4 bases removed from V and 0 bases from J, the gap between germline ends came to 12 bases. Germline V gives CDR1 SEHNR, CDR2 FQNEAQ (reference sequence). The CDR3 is CASSSRTTMNTEAFF. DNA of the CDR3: TGTGCCAGCAGCTCCCGGACAACCATGAACACTGAAGCTTTCTTT.

The CDR3 sequence is CASSPARGPDEQYF. DNA of the CDR3: TGTGCCAGCAGCCCGGCCCGGGGGCCCGACGAGCAGTACTTC. V is TRBV7-9 and J is TRBJ2-7; D tentatively fits TRBD1 or TRBD2 (6 bases each). Trimming removed 5 bases at V and 5 bases at J, with 16 bases between. Germline lookup yields CDR1 SEHNR and CDR2 FQNEAQ (reference sequence). This CDR3 region has 14 residues.

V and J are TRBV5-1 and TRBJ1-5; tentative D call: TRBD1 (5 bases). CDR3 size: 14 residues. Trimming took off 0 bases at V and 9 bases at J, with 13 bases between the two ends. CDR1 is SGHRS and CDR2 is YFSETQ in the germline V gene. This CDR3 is CASSLAGNQGPQHF. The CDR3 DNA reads TGCGCCAGCAGCTTGGCAGGGAACCAAGGGCCCCAGCATTTT.

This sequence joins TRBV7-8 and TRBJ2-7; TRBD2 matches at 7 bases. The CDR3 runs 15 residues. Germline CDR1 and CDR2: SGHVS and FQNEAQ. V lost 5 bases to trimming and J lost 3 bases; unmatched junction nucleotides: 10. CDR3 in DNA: TGTGCCAGCAGCCCAACTAGCGTCGGGCGCTACGAGCAGTACTTC. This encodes CASSPTSVGRYEQYF.

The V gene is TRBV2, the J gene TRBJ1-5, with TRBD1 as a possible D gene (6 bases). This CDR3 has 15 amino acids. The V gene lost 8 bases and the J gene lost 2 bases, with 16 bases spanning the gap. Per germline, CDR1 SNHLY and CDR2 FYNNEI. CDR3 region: CASRRGGGGNQPQHF. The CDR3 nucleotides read TGTGCCAGCCGGAGGGGGGGAGGCGGCAATCAGCCCCAGCATTTT.

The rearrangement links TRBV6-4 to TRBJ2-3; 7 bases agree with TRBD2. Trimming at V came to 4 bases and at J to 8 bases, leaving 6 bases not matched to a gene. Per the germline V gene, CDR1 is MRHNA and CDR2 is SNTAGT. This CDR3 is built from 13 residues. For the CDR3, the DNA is TGTGCCAGCAGTGTGGTCGGCGGGGGTACGCAGTATTTT. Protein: CASSVVGGGTQYF.

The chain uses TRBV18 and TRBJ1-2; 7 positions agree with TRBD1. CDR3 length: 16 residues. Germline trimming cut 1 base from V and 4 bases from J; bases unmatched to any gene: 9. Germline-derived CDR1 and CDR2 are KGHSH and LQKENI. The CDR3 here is CASSPRQGSPGYGYTF. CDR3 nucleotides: TGTGCCAGCTCACCACGACAGGGAAGCCCGGGCTATGGCTACACCTTC.

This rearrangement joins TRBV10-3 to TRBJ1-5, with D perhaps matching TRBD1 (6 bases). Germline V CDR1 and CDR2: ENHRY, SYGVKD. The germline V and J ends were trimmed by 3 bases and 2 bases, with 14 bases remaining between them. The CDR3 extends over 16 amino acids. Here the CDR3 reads CAISDGGPLGNQPQHF. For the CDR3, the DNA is TGTGCCATCAGTGATGGGGGCCCCCTAGGCAATCAGCCCCAGCATTTT.

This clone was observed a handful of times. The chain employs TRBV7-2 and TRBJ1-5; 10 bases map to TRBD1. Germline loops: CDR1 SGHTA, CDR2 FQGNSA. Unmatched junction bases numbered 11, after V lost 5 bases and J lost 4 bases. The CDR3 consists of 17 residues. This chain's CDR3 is CASSARQGAARNQPQHF. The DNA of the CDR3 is TGTGCCAGCAGCGCCAGACAGGGGGCCGCGAGGAATCAGCCCCAGCATTTT.